Below are 18 T cell receptor beta chains sequenced from a single sample in a study of shared clonotypes between healthy human individuals. The table came from immunoSEQ multiplex PCR; TCRdb's copy has only in-frame clones and leaves some out. The sample records some 500,000 clones, around three quarters being singletons. Sequences were obtained from PBMCs. These receptors were collected from a woman in her forties in good health. Some clones in this sample may be carry-over from other donors' samples.

This sequence joins TRBV6-1 and TRBJ2-1, with TRBD2 identical over 9 bases. CDR3 length equals 14 residues. The V gene's germline CDR1 is MNHNS and CDR2 SASEGT. V shed 5 bases, J shed 6 bases, and the junction held 5 bases outside the gene matches. CDR3 sequence: CASSIAGATNEQFF. In DNA form, the CDR3 reads TGTGCCAGCAGTATAGCGGGAGCAACCAATGAGCAGTTCTTC.

The chain employs TRBV19 and TRBJ1-4; no clear D gene. The CDR3 has 16 amino acids. V was shortened by 5 bases and J by 0 bases, with 13 bases between the two germline ends. Per germline, CDR1 LNHDA and CDR2 SQIVND (reference sequence). The CDR3: CASSGRYGPTNEKLFF. As DNA, the CDR3 is TGTGCCAGTAGTGGCAGGTACGGACCAACTAATGAAAAACTGTTTTTT.

This clone has only one observation. This chain uses TRBV5-1 with TRBJ2-1, with TRBD2 matching 10 bases. The CDR3 runs to 16 residues. Germline lookup yields CDR1 SGHRS and CDR2 YFSETQ. The V segment lost 4 bases and the J segment 6 bases; nucleotides outside the gene matches: 10. DNA of the CDR3: TGCGCCAGCAGCGCCCGGACTAGCGGAGGACTCAATGAGCAGTTCTTC. Its protein is CASSARTSGGLNEQFF.

J is TRBJ2-3 and V is TRBV7-8; D is perhaps TRBD1 or TRBD2 (7 bases each). Between the trimmed V and J ends, which lost 6 bases and 3 bases, there was a span of 10 bases. This CDR3 contains 13 residues. Germline lookup yields CDR1 SGHVS and CDR2 FQNEAQ. The CDR3 sequence is CASSQGGTDTQYF. The CDR3 region has the DNA TGTGCCAGCAGTCAGGGGGGGACAGATACGCAGTATTTT.

This clone showed up many times. This chain connects TRBV11-2 to TRBJ2-7; possibly TRBD1 or TRBD2 for D (6 bases each). The V and J ends lost 7 bases and 4 bases respectively, with 17 bases between them. This CDR3 spans 14 amino acids. In germline, CDR1 is SGHAT, CDR2 FQNNGV. The CDR3: CASKTPRGGYEQYF. As DNA, the CDR3 is TGTGCCAGCAAAACCCCGAGAGGGGGGTACGAGCAGTACTTC.

The V call is TRBV7-9, the J call TRBJ2-1; 10 nucleotides line up with TRBD2. CDR1 and CDR2 (germline): SEHNR, FQNEAQ (reference sequence). V shed 2 bases and J 8 bases; nucleotides not matched to a gene: 3. CDR3 length: 14 amino acids. CDR3 amino acids: CASSLLAGEDEQFF. In nucleotides, the CDR3 is TGTGCCAGCAGCTTACTAGCGGGAGAGGATGAGCAGTTCTTC. Full variable domain (missing parts from reference TRBV7-9 and TRBJ2-1): DTGVSQNPRHKITKRGQNVTFRCDPISEHNRLYWYRQTLGQGPEFLTYFQNEAQLEKSRLLSDRFSAERPKGSFSTLEIQRTEQGDSAMYLCASSLLAGEDEQFFGPGTRLTVL.

In DNA, the CDR3 is TGTGCCAGCAGCTTAGTTCAACAGGTGGACACTGAAGCTTTCTTT. This codes for CASSLVQQVDTEAFF. V and J are TRBV7-9 and TRBJ1-1; TRBD1 might be the D (5 bases). The CDR3 spans 15 residues. V lost 1 base, J lost 3 bases, and 12 bases lay in between. Germline CDR1 and CDR2: SEHNR and FQNEAQ (reference sequence).

Comments on this clone: This sample also contains other DNA sequences that code for the same CDR3. This chain connects TRBV5-1 to TRBJ2-6, with 7 bases that match TRBD1. The V segment lost 4 bases and the J segment 2 bases; nucleotides outside the gene matches: 3. CDR1 is SGHRS and CDR2 is YFSETQ in the germline V gene. The CDR3 covers 15 residues. The CDR3 DNA reads TGCGCCAGCAGCCCAGACAGGGCTGGGGCCAACGTCCTGACTTTC. Protein: CASSPDRAGANVLTF. The full variable domain, completed using reference TRBV5-1 and TRBJ2-6, is KAGVTQTPRYLIKTRGQQVTLSCSPISGHRSVSWYQQTPGQGLQFLFEYFSETQRNKGNFPGRFSGRQFSNSRSEMNVSTLELGDSALYLCASSPDRAGANVLTFGAGSRLTVL.

The CDR3 sequence is CASSLGSSLLNTGELFF. Written as DNA, the CDR3 is TGTGCCAGCAGCTTAGGGAGTAGCCTCCTGAACACCGGGGAGCTGTTTTTT. The chain recombines TRBV9 with TRBJ2-2; D possibly corresponds to TRBD2 (5 bases). The V end was cut by 4 bases, the J end by 1 base, with 17 bases between. This CDR3 spans 17 amino acids. Looked up from germline, CDR1 is SGDLS and CDR2 is YYNGEE. The whole variable domain, filled in from reference TRBV9 and TRBJ2-2, reads DSGVTQTPKHLITATGQRVTLRCSPRSGDLSVYWYQQSLDQGLQFLIQYYNGEERAKGNILERFSAQQFPDLHSELNLSSLELGDSALYFCASSLGSSLLNTGELFFGEGSRLTVL.

The CDR3 protein is CASSEPGLPDTQYF. In DNA, the CDR3 is TGCGCCAGCAGTGAGCCGGGGTTGCCAGATACGCAGTATTTT. The genes are TRBV10-1 and TRBJ2-3; a possible D gene is TRBD2 (5 bases). CDR1 and CDR2 from the germline V gene are WNHNN and SYGVQD (reference sequence). The CDR3 sequence is 14 residues long. With 2 bases removed from V and 4 bases from J, the gap between germline ends came to 10 bases.

V and J are TRBV7-2 and TRBJ1-1, with 7 bases aligning to TRBD1. Germline assignment: CDR1 SGHTA and CDR2 FQGNSA. CDR3 size: 14 residues. Unmatched junction bases numbered 7, after V lost 5 bases and J lost 4 bases. Written as DNA, the CDR3 is TGTGCCAGCAGCCGACAGGGAGATAGCACTGAAGCTTTCTTT. Translation: CASSRQGDSTEAFF.

The chain combines TRBV11-2 with TRBJ2-7; D unclear. This CDR3 is 13 amino acids long. Germline loops: CDR1 SGHAT, CDR2 FQNNGV. V lost 0 bases, J lost 3 bases, and 6 bases lay in between. The CDR3 coding sequence is TGTGCCAGCAGCTTAGATCCGGTCTACGAGCAGTACTTC. Residues: CASSLDPVYEQYF.

The chain is built from TRBV5-1 and TRBJ2-3, with 9 bases that match TRBD2. In germline, CDR1 is SGHRS, CDR2 YFSETQ. V was clipped by 0 bases and J by 3 bases; unmatched bases: 5. The CDR3 covers 16 residues. The CDR3 sequence is CASSLGVSGSTDTQYF. Written as DNA, the CDR3 is TGCGCCAGCAGCTTGGGGGTTAGCGGGAGTACAGATACGCAGTATTTT.

The chain couples TRBV10-2 to TRBJ1-1; TRBD1 agrees at 10 bases. The junction had 6 bases not matched to a gene; V was cut back by 4 bases and J by 7 bases. CDR1 and CDR2 (germline): WSHSY, SAAADI. The CDR3 contains 14 residues. CDR3 in amino acids: CASSGRDRGDEAFF. CDR3 DNA: TGCGCCAGCAGTGGGAGGGACAGGGGTGATGAAGCTTTCTTT.

This clone was observed at least ten times. The rearrangement uses TRBV7-8 and TRBJ2-1, with 11 bases identical to TRBD2. This CDR3 has 16 residues. The germline gives CDR1 SGHVS, CDR2 FQNEAQ. V dropped 3 bases and J dropped 3; count of bases not matched to a gene: 4. CDR3 nucleotide sequence: TGTGCCAGCAGCTTCTCTCTAGCGGGAGGCTACAATGAGCAGTTCTTC. Translation gives CASSFSLAGGYNEQFF.

This chain uses TRBV7-9 with TRBJ2-1; the match to TRBD2 covers 9 bases. The trim removed 5 bases at V and 4 bases at J, leaving 6 bases unmatched. The CDR3 sequence is 15 residues long. The V gene's germline CDR1 is SEHNR and CDR2 FQNEAQ (reference sequence). CDR3 in amino acids: CASSPGLAPYNEQFF. The CDR3 bases are TGTGCCAGCAGCCCTGGACTAGCGCCGTACAATGAGCAGTTCTTC.

The rearrangement joins TRBV5-4 to TRBJ2-3; the D gene is possibly TRBD2 (6 bases). Per germline, CDR1 SGHNT and CDR2 YYREEE (reference sequence). V dropped 4 bases and J dropped 5 bases, with 14 bases sitting between them. The CDR3 extends over 14 amino acids. CDR3 bases: TGTGCCAGCAGCGACGGGACTCGGAAAGATACGCAGTATTTT. It is translated as CASSDGTRKDTQYF.

This chain connects TRBV10-3 to TRBJ2-1; 9 nucleotides line up with TRBD2. Germline loops: CDR1 ENHRY, CDR2 SYGVKD. V was pared by 6 bases and J by 10 bases, with 10 bases of the junction left unmatched. The CDR3 contains 14 residues. The CDR3 DNA reads as TGTGCCATCAGCAGCGGGAGGACAACAGCGGAGCAGTTCTTC. This codes for CAISSGRTTAEQFF.